This is a list of T cell receptor beta chains from one sample in a study of blood T cells in healthy people across ages. TCRdb passed the 5' RACE reads through MiXCR, listing each CDR3 protein once. Of fewer than 750,000 distinct CDR3 sequences in the sample, over 40% were seen once. Sequenced: blood. The origin of the receptors is a woman of 80 years or more in good health. Each CDR3 is given with its conserved first and last residue. D genes are given only for firm matches. Rows give clone size only sometimes, using once, few, many, or a class for an expanded clone.

CDR3aa: CASSQAGGMHNEQFF; CDR3nt: TGTGCCAGCAGCCAAGCGGGGGGGATGCACAATGAGCAGTTCTTC; abundance: NA; d_gene: TRBD2; v_gene: TRBV3-1; j_gene: TRBJ2-1
CDR3aa: CASSQAAAFTNYGYTF; CDR3nt: TGTGCCAGCAGCCAGGCCGCGGCATTCACTAACTATGGCTACACCTTC; abundance: few; d_gene: NA; v_gene: TRBV3-1; j_gene: TRBJ1-2
CDR3aa: CASRDLAYEQYF; CDR3nt: TGCGCCAGCAGAGACTTAGCCTACGAGCAGTACTTC; abundance: few; d_gene: NA; v_gene: TRBV10-2; j_gene: TRBJ2-7
CDR3aa: CASSQAGVEQYF; CDR3nt: TGTGCCAGCAGCCAAGCAGGAGTCGAGCAGTACTTC; abundance: NA; d_gene: NA; v_gene: TRBV14; j_gene: TRBJ2-7
CDR3aa: CASRAVRSSNYGYTF; CDR3nt: TGTGCCAGCAGAGCAGTCAGATCCAGTAACTATGGCTACACCTTC; abundance: many; d_gene: NA; v_gene: TRBV28; j_gene: TRBJ1-2
CDR3aa: CASSPLGMKETQYF; CDR3nt: TGCGCCAGCAGCCCCCTCGGTATGAAAGAGACCCAGTACTTC; abundance: NA; d_gene: NA; v_gene: TRBV4-3; j_gene: TRBJ2-5
CDR3aa: CASSPGRVSTDTQYF; CDR3nt: TGTGCCAGCAGCCCGGGGAGGGTGAGCACAGATACGCAGTATTTT; abundance: many; d_gene: TRBD2; v_gene: TRBV7-2; j_gene: TRBJ2-3
CDR3aa: CASSRQGIVNQPQHF; CDR3nt: TGTGCCAGCAGCCGACAGGGGATCGTCAACCAGCCCCAGCATTTT; abundance: NA; d_gene: TRBD1; v_gene: TRBV7-2; j_gene: TRBJ1-5
CDR3aa: CASSVTGSEETQYF; CDR3nt: TGCGCCAGCAGCGTGACAGGGTCTGAAGAGACCCAGTACTTC; abundance: once; d_gene: TRBD1; v_gene: TRBV5-1; j_gene: TRBJ2-5
CDR3aa: CASSFEGQGDTQYF; CDR3nt: TGTGCCAGCAGCTTTGAGGGGCAGGGAGATACGCAGTATTTT; abundance: NA; d_gene: NA; v_gene: TRBV7-9; j_gene: TRBJ2-3
CDR3aa: CSARGLAGIRTTDSQYF; CDR3nt: TGCAGTGCTAGAGGGCTAGCGGGGATACGAACCACGGATTCGCAGTATTTT; abundance: NA; d_gene: TRBD2; v_gene: TRBV20-1; j_gene: TRBJ2-3
CDR3aa: CATSRAGTPYNEQFF; CDR3nt: TGTGCCACCAGCAGAGCCGGGACACCTTACAATGAGCAGTTCTTC; abundance: NA; d_gene: NA; v_gene: TRBV15; j_gene: TRBJ2-1
CDR3aa: CASSPPAAEQFF; CDR3nt: TGCGCCAGCAGCCCCCCGGCTGCTGAGCAGTTCTTC; abundance: few; d_gene: NA; v_gene: TRBV5-1; j_gene: TRBJ2-1
CDR3aa: CASSQTRGLGTEAFF; CDR3nt: TGTGCCAGCAGCCAAACCAGGGGCTTGGGGACTGAAGCTTTCTTT; abundance: few; d_gene: NA; v_gene: TRBV9; j_gene: TRBJ1-1
CDR3aa: CATSRGQGGIDTQYF; CDR3nt: TGTGCCACCAGCAGAGGACAGGGGGGGATAGATACGCAGTATTTT; abundance: few; d_gene: TRBD1; v_gene: TRBV15; j_gene: TRBJ2-3
CDR3aa: CSARRPGQETQYF; CDR3nt: TGCAGTGCTAGAAGGCCCGGGCAAGAGACCCAGTACTTC; abundance: NA; d_gene: NA; v_gene: TRBV20-1; j_gene: TRBJ2-5